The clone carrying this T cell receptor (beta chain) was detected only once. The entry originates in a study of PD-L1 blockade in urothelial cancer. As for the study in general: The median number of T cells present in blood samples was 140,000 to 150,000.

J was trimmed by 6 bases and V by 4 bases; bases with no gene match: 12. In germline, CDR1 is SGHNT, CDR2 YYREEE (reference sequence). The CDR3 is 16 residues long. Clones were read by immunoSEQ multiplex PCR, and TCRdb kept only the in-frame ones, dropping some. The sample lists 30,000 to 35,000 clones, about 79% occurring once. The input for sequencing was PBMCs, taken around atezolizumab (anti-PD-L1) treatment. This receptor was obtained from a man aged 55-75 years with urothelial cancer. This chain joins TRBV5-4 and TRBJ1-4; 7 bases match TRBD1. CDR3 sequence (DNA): TGTGCCAGCAGCCGGGGTGCGGGACAGTCGTATGAAAAACTGTTTTTT. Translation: CASSRGAGQSYEKLFF.